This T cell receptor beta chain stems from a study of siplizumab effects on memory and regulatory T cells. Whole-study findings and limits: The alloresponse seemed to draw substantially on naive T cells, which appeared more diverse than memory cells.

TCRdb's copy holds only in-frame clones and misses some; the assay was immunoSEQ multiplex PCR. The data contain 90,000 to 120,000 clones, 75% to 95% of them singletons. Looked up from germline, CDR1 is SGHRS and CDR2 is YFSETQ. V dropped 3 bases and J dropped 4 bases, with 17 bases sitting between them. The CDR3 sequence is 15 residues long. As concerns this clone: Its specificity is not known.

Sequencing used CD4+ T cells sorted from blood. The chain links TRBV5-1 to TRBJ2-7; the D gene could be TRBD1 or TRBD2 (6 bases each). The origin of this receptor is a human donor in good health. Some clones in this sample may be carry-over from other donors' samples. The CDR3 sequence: CASSSTGSGGYEQYF. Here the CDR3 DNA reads TGCGCCAGCAGCTCTACAGGGTCCGGAGGGTACGAGCAGTACTTC.